This T cell receptor beta chain comes out of a study of identical twins. In TCRdb, the 5' RACE reads were re-called with MiXCR into one record per CDR3 protein. Seen here are about 530,000 distinct CDR3 sequences, approximately 20% observed once, and the top ten hold more than 0.4%. Germline CDR1 MDHEN, CDR2 SYDVKM. Losses at the gene ends were 9 bases for V and 5 bases for J; bases not matched to a gene: 8. This CDR3 spans 14 amino acids. This sample was shared with a second study, whose subject was yellow fever vaccine responses in identical twins.

This sequence originates from a woman younger than 30 in good health. V usage is TRBV28 and J usage is TRBJ2-1, with TRBD2 matching over 9 bases. The specimen was CD4+ T cells sorted from blood. The CDR3 spells CASVGLAKHNEQFF. CDR3 DNA sequence: TGTGCCAGTGTGGGACTAGCTAAACACAATGAGCAGTTCTTC.